This note documents a single T cell receptor beta chain sequence. Its antigen is unknown. The CDR3 is 15 amino acids. Germline V gene data show CDR1 as MNHEY and CDR2 as SMNVEV (reference sequence). TCRdb derives one entry per CDR3 protein from the 5' RACE reads, leaving out DNA. The table for this sample gives about 180,000 distinct CDR3 sequences. This record comes from a study of T cells expressing NK-cell markers. Overall study: Cells sorted as CD3+CD56+NKG2C+, CD3+CD56+NKG2C- and CD3+CD56-NKG2C+ T cells supplied the TCR beta repertoires. Notes on the study in general: Also leading the CD3+CD56-NKG2C+ fraction in a handful of donors were these clonotypes.

The rearrangement joins TRBV27 to TRBJ1-5. This TCR derives from a man aged 18-75 years in good health. Sequenced material: blood T cells: a sorted CD56 or NKG2C T cell subset, CD4+ or CD8+ T cells, or bulk PBMC T cells (not recorded which). The CDR3 here is CASSKDGGLYQPQHF.